The 3 T cell receptor beta chains below were found in one sample sequenced in a study of blood T cell repertoires in COVID-19. The repertoire was sequenced with immunoSEQ multiplex PCR; TCRdb's copy has only in-frame clones and lacks some. The sample shows about 210,000 clones, approximately 89% of them seen only once. The sequencing input was peripheral blood. These receptor sequences come from a middle-aged woman with acute or convalescent COVID-19.

This clone was counted a few times. The genes are TRBV24-1 and TRBJ1-2; the D is unclear. V lost 10 bases to trimming and J lost 7 bases, with 6 bases between them. The CDR3 has 9 amino acids. CDR1 is KGHDR, CDR2 SFDVKD, per germline. This chain's CDR3 is CATPGGYTF. CDR3 in DNA: TGTGCCACTCCGGGTGGCTACACCTTC.

The chain links TRBV2 to TRBJ1-2; 7 nucleotides line up with TRBD1. The CDR3 runs to 14 residues. The trim removed 7 bases at V and 5 bases at J, leaving 10 bases unmatched. In germline, CDR1 is SNHLY, CDR2 FYNNEI. CDR3 protein: CASIEQGRQYGYTF. The CDR3 DNA sequence: TGTGCCAGCATCGAACAGGGGAGACAGTATGGCTACACCTTC.

The sample holds a few counts of this clone. The rearrangement links TRBV10-1 to TRBJ2-3; the match to TRBD2 covers 10 bases. CDR3 length equals 17 residues. J gave up 0 bases and V 2 bases, and 5 bases lay outside the gene matches. Germline V gene sequence: CDR1 WNHNN, CDR2 SYGVQD (reference sequence). The DNA for the CDR3 is TGCGCCAGCAGTGAGGGAATTAGCGGGGGGAGCACAGATACGCAGTATTTT. Its protein product is CASSEGISGGSTDTQYF.